This is a list of T cell receptor beta chains from one sample in a study of blood T cell repertoires in COVID-19. Sequenced by immunoSEQ multiplex PCR; TCRdb stores in-frame clones only, minus some. The sample holds approximately 200,000 clones, about nine tenths seen once. Sequenced sample: peripheral blood. Source of these receptors: a man aged 50-60 years with acute or convalescent COVID-19. Both conserved end residues are trimmed from each CDR3.

v_call: TRBV3-1/TRBV3-2; j_call: TRBJ1-6; cdr3_aa: ASSRTGDNSPLH
v_call: TRBV19; j_call: TRBJ1-2; cdr3_aa: ASSIGQGPYGYT
v_call: TRBV5-6; j_call: TRBJ1-2; cdr3_aa: ASSQYRGFYGYT
v_call: TRBV12-3/TRBV12-4; j_call: TRBJ1-3; cdr3_aa: ASSREHTIY
v_call: TRBV28; j_call: TRBJ1-5; cdr3_aa: ASRGTGGPYSNQPQH
v_call: TRBV10-3; j_call: TRBJ1-3; cdr3_aa: AISGGISGNTIY
v_call: TRBV5-1; j_call: TRBJ2-2; cdr3_aa: ASSFQGRNTGELF
v_call: TRBV10-1; j_call: TRBJ2-7; cdr3_aa: ASSSGPYEQY
v_call: TRBV5-1; j_call: TRBJ1-1; cdr3_aa: ASSSSGTGTEAF
v_call: TRBV5-1; j_call: TRBJ1-1; cdr3_aa: ASSVTGPNTEAF
v_call: TRBV21-1; j_call: TRBJ1-6; cdr3_aa: ASSKGPSNSPLH
v_call: TRBV11-1; j_call: TRBJ1-6; cdr3_aa: ASSLGRSPLH
v_call: TRBV5-1; j_call: TRBJ1-4; cdr3_aa: ASSLTGARDEKLF
v_call: TRBV9; j_call: TRBJ2-5; cdr3_aa: ASSVGGPQETQY
v_call: TRBV19; j_call: TRBJ2-5; cdr3_aa: ASDPSGQGGETQY
v_call: TRBV6-5; j_call: TRBJ1-1; cdr3_aa: ASRPGQGGSTEAF
v_call: TRBV11-2; j_call: TRBJ1-3; cdr3_aa: ASSLGPTGAGNTIY